A single sample is the source of the 26 T cell receptor beta chains below, sequenced in a study of shared clonotypes between healthy human individuals. Produced via immunoSEQ multiplex PCR; TCRdb's table is partial and in-frame only. This sample has 1.6 million or so clones; roughly 98.5% occur once, and the top ten carry over 0.3%. Sequenced material: naive CD4+ T cells sorted from blood. As to subset: CD45RA+ positively selected. The origin of the receptors is a young man in good health.

V gene TRBV12-5 combines with J gene TRBJ2-3; no definite D call. This CDR3 spans 13 amino acids. Trimming left V 7 bases short and J 2 bases short, with 10 bases between. The germline V gene encodes CDR1 LGHNT and CDR2 FRNRAP. This CDR3 is CASAGWTTDTQYF. CDR3 sequence (DNA): TGTGCTAGTGCGGGTTGGACCACAGATACGCAGTATTTT.

The sample holds one count of this clone. The chain carries TRBV18 and TRBJ2-2; 10 bases map to TRBD1. Trimming cost V 2 bases and J 4 bases; bases outside gene matches: 4. Germline assignment: CDR1 KGHSH and CDR2 LQKENI. This CDR3 is built from 16 residues. This chain's CDR3 is CASSPRQGALTGELFF. The CDR3 DNA reads TGTGCCAGCTCACCAAGACAGGGGGCGCTCACCGGGGAGCTGTTTTTT.

V and J are TRBV19 and TRBJ2-3, with 7 bases fitting TRBD1. This CDR3 has 14 residues. CDR1 is LNHDA, CDR2 SQIVND, per germline (reference sequence). Trimming at V came to 10 bases and at J to 1 base, leaving 8 bases not matched to a gene. CDR3 DNA: TGTGCCACCAACCCTACAGGGGGCACAGATACGCAGTATTTT. This sequence encodes CATNPTGGTDTQYF.

V is TRBV11-2 and J is TRBJ2-7; 11 positions match TRBD2. The CDR3 is 15 amino acids. Germline-derived CDR1 and CDR2 are SGHAT and FQNNGV. The ends lost 6 bases at V and 4 bases at J; junction bases unmatched: 8. CDR3 in amino acids: CASRTTSGTRYEQYF. In DNA, the CDR3 is TGTGCCAGCAGGACGACTAGCGGGACCCGGTACGAGCAGTACTTC.

The genes are TRBV7-8 and TRBJ1-3, with a possible D match to TRBD1 (5 bases). Germline V gives CDR1 SGHVS, CDR2 FQNEAQ. The CDR3 contains 15 residues. The V and J ends lost 5 bases and 4 bases respectively, with 15 bases between them. CDR3 nucleotides: TGTGCCAGCAGCCAACCCGGGGGGATGGGAAACACCATATATTTT. The encoded protein is CASSQPGGMGNTIYF.

The CDR3 reads CASSSNDQPQHF. CDR3 bases: TGTGCCAGCAGCTCGAACGATCAGCCCCAGCATTTT. J is TRBJ1-5 and V is TRBV28, with D hard to call. Trimming removed 6 bases at V and 5 bases at J, with 8 bases between. The CDR3 has 12 amino acids. CDR1 is MDHEN, CDR2 SYDVKM, per germline.

The V call is TRBV4-1, the J call TRBJ2-5; D may be TRBD1 (6 bases). V gave up 2 bases and J gave up 5 bases, with 15 bases separating them. Germline CDR1 MGHRA, CDR2 YSYEKL. This CDR3 is built from 15 residues. The CDR3 region is CASSQSGHLQETQYF. CDR3 bases: TGCGCCAGCAGCCAATCGGGACACCTGCAGGAGACCCAGTACTTC.

The chain is built from TRBV18 and TRBJ1-3; D is uncertain. The CDR3 is 14 amino acids. The ends were cut back, 6 bases at V and 4 bases at J, with 13 bases in the middle. CDR1 and CDR2 (germline): KGHSH, LQKENI. CDR3 region: CASSTTTTGNTIYF. CDR3 in DNA: TGTGCCAGCTCTACCACGACAACCGGAAACACCATATATTTT.

The chain carries TRBV5-8 and TRBJ1-3; 7 positions match TRBD1. Trimming at V came to 4 bases and at J to 0 bases, leaving 4 bases not matched to a gene. CDR3 length: 15 amino acids. Germline V lookup: CDR1 SGHTS, CDR2 YDEGEE. Here the CDR3 DNA reads TGTGCCAGCAGCCTCGGGACAGCCTCTGGAAACACCATATATTTT. This codes for CASSLGTASGNTIYF.

The chain carries TRBV19 and TRBJ1-2, with TRBD1 as a possible D gene (5 bases). The CDR3 contains 13 residues. Trimming cost V 7 bases and J 7 bases, with 16 bases left between them. Looked up from germline, CDR1 is LNHDA and CDR2 is SQIVND (reference sequence). This chain's CDR3 is CASTEVGEGGYTF. CDR3 nucleotide sequence: TGTGCCAGTACCGAAGTAGGGGAAGGTGGCTACACCTTC. Combining the CDR3 with reference TRBV19 and TRBJ1-2 gives the whole variable domain DGGITQSPKYLFRKEGQNVTLSCEQNLNHDAMYWYRQDPGQGLRLIYYSQIVNDFQKGDIAEGYSVSREKKESFPLTVTSAQKNPTAFYLCASTEVGEGGYTFGSGTRLTVV.

The chain carries TRBV19 and TRBJ1-4, with D maybe TRBD1 (6 bases). This CDR3 spans 15 amino acids. V dropped 3 bases and J dropped 7 bases, with 15 bases sitting between them. Germline V CDR1 and CDR2: LNHDA, SQIVND (reference sequence). Here the CDR3 DNA reads TGTGCCAGTAGTATCCGGACAGCATCGGTTGAAAAACTGTTTTTT. This codes for CASSIRTASVEKLFF.

This clone was found once. CDR3 nucleotide sequence: TGTGCCAGCTCACCACCCGTCGGGGTAGGCAATGAGCAGTTCTTC. Protein product: CASSPPVGVGNEQFF. The V gene is TRBV18, the J gene TRBJ2-1; perhaps TRBD2 as D (5 bases). Germline-derived CDR1 and CDR2 are KGHSH and LQKENI. The CDR3 loop spans 15 amino acids. Between the trimmed V and J ends, which lost 0 bases and 6 bases, there was a span of 12 bases. Drawing the rest from reference TRBV18 and TRBJ2-1, the complete variable domain is NAGVMQNPRHLVRRRGQEARLRCSPMKGHSHVYWYRQLPEEGLKFMVYLQKENIIDESGMPKERFSAEFPKEGPSILRIQQVVRGDSAAYFCASSPPVGVGNEQFFGPGTRLTVL.

The chain recombines TRBV2 with TRBJ1-4; maybe TRBD1 (5 bases). The germline V gene encodes CDR1 SNHLY and CDR2 FYNNEI. Trimming took 7 bases from V and 3 from J, leaving 12 bases between them. The CDR3 runs to 14 residues. The CDR3 bases are TGTGCCAGCATGAGAGGGGCGTCTAATGAAAAACTGTTTTTT. As protein: CASMRGASNEKLFF.

This chain joins TRBV28 and TRBJ1-5; 9 nucleotides match TRBD1. CDR1 is MDHEN, CDR2 SYDVKM, per germline. The V segment lost 2 bases and the J segment 4 bases; nucleotides outside the gene matches: 9. There are 17 residues in the CDR3. The CDR3 coding sequence is TGTGCCAGCAGTTTAATCGGACCGGGACAGGGTAATCAGCCCCAGCATTTT. Protein sequence: CASSLIGPGQGNQPQHF. The whole variable domain, filled in from reference TRBV28 and TRBJ1-5, reads DVKVTQSSRYLVKRTGEKVFLECVQDMDHENMFWYRQDPGLGLRLIYFSYDVKMKEKGDIPEGYSVSREKKERFSLILESASTNQTSMYLCASSLIGPGQGNQPQHFGDGTRLSIL.

The V call is TRBV18, the J call TRBJ1-2; D is unresolved. Germline V gives CDR1 KGHSH, CDR2 LQKENI. V was shortened by 3 bases and J by 7 bases, with 18 bases between the two germline ends. This CDR3 region has 15 residues. This CDR3 is CASSPPTKAAGGYTF. CDR3 DNA: TGTGCCAGCTCACCCCCGACGAAGGCCGCGGGTGGCTACACCTTC.

CDR3 coding DNA: TGTGCCAGTAGTATATCCCCGGTGGGTTCGGTCTTGGACATTCAGTACTTC. This gives the protein CASSISPVGSVLDIQYF. This sequence joins TRBV19 and TRBJ2-4; unclear D gene. V was trimmed by 2 bases and J by 8 bases, leaving 22 bases between them. From germline, CDR1 is LNHDA and CDR2 SQIVND (reference sequence). The CDR3 runs 17 residues.

The J gene is TRBJ2-3, the V gene TRBV25-1, with unresolved D. Germline values: CDR1 MGHDK, CDR2 SYGVNS. V was clipped by 7 bases and J by 6 bases, with 14 bases between them. CDR3 length equals 13 residues. The CDR3 region is CASKARIVDTQYF. CDR3 DNA sequence: TGTGCCAGCAAAGCGAGGATTGTGGATACGCAGTATTTT.

The rearrangement uses TRBV5-1 and TRBJ2-3; possibly TRBD2 for D (6 bases). The germline V and J ends were trimmed by 4 bases and 3 bases, with 12 bases remaining between them. CDR1 SGHRS and CDR2 YFSETQ come from the germline V gene. CDR3 length equals 14 residues. The CDR3 loop reads CASSVLEGTDTQYF. The CDR3 DNA sequence: TGCGCCAGCAGCGTATTGGAGGGTACAGATACGCAGTATTTT.

This chain links TRBV18 with TRBJ1-5, with D perhaps matching TRBD1 (6 bases). The CDR3 is made up of 17 amino acids. CDR1 and CDR2 (germline): KGHSH, LQKENI. Deletions cut 3 bases from V and 0 bases from J, with 15 bases between. CDR3 amino acids: CASSPGGGQNSNQPQHF. The CDR3 DNA sequence: TGTGCCAGCTCACCTGGGGGTGGACAGAATAGCAATCAGCCCCAGCATTTT.

Remarks on this clone: In the same sample, other DNA sequences code for this CDR3. This rearrangement joins TRBV7-9 to TRBJ1-2, with 10 bases identical to TRBD1. In germline, CDR1 is SEHNR, CDR2 FQNEAQ (reference sequence). The CDR3 runs to 14 residues. With V trimmed by 3 bases and J by 3 bases, 1 base remained unmatched. The DNA for the CDR3 is TGTGCCAGCAGCTTCGGGACAGGGGACTATGGCTACACCTTC. Protein sequence: CASSFGTGDYGYTF.

CDR3 sequence (DNA): TGTGCCAGCTCACCGCCGGGGCTCTCTTCGGAGCAGTACTTC. Its translation is CASSPPGLSSEQYF. This chain uses TRBV18 with TRBJ2-7; D is possibly TRBD1 or TRBD2 (5 bases each). The CDR3 spans 14 residues. Trimming took off 3 bases at V and 7 bases at J, with 16 bases between the two ends. Germline CDR1 and CDR2: KGHSH and LQKENI.

The chain employs TRBV7-3 and TRBJ1-2, with 8 bases lining up with TRBD1. The CDR3 runs to 15 residues. The germline V gene encodes CDR1 SGHTA and CDR2 FQGTGA. The V and J ends lost 6 bases and 4 bases, in that order; junction bases with no gene match: 10. As DNA, the CDR3 is TGTGCCAGCAGTCAATACTCCACAGGGGGCTATGGCTACACCTTC. It encodes CASSQYSTGGYGYTF.

The V gene is TRBV7-9, the J gene TRBJ2-1, with D perhaps matching TRBD1 (6 bases). V lost 3 bases and J 0 bases, leaving 12 bases between the germline ends. The length of the CDR3 is 16 residues. Germline V gives CDR1 SEHNR, CDR2 FQNEAQ (reference sequence). The CDR3: CASSLTGLSSYNEQFF. The CDR3 DNA is TGTGCCAGCAGCTTGACAGGACTTTCCTCCTACAATGAGCAGTTCTTC. Full variable domain (remainder filled in from reference TRBV7-9 and TRBJ2-1): DTGVSQNPRHKITKRGQNVTFRCDPISEHNRLYWYRQTLGQGPEFLTYFQNEAQLEKSRLLSDRFSAERPKGSFSTLEIQRTEQGDSAMYLCASSLTGLSSYNEQFFGPGTRLTVL.

The CDR3 DNA follows: TGTGCCAGCTCACCACATCCGAACACCGGGGAGCTGTTTTTT. Encoded protein: CASSPHPNTGELFF. V usage is TRBV18 and J usage is TRBJ2-2; D gene unclear. Germline assignment: CDR1 KGHSH and CDR2 LQKENI. The V and J ends lost 1 base and 0 bases respectively, with 3 bases between them. This CDR3 spans 14 amino acids.

The chain employs TRBV10-3 and TRBJ2-3; unclear D gene. Germline V gene lookup returns CDR1 ENHRY and CDR2 SYGVKD. V was shortened by 5 bases and J by 2 bases, with 5 bases between the two germline ends. The CDR3 consists of 12 residues. CDR3 protein: CAISRTTDTQYF. CDR3 in DNA: TGTGCCATCAGTCGAACCACAGATACGCAGTATTTT.

The chain employs TRBV7-8 and TRBJ2-6; D is tentatively TRBD1 or TRBD2 (7 bases each). This CDR3 is 18 amino acids long. Trimming took 3 bases from V and 4 from J, leaving 19 bases between them. CDR1 is SGHVS and CDR2 is FQNEAQ in the germline V gene. The CDR3 DNA sequence: TGTGCCAGCAGCTTGTTTGCGTCAGGGGGGGCCGGGGCCAACGTCCTGACTTTC. It codes for CASSLFASGGAGANVLTF.